Following are 16 T cell receptor beta chains from one sample sequenced in a study of blood T cell repertoires in COVID-19 (dated by TCRdb to about 2020). Libraries came from the immunoSEQ multiplex PCR assay. TCRdb re-hosts the immuneACCESS table, in-frame sequences only. Its copies lack some clones; in the studies checked, an unresolved V gene accounts for under half of them, and the cause for the rest is not known. This sample holds 150,000 to 200,000 clones; around 80% were observed only once. The ten top clones hold roughly 14% of the sample. The sequencing sample was made of peripheral blood. These receptors came from a woman aged 70-85 years with COVID-19, enrolled during active disease.

The rearrangement uses TRBV5-4 and TRBJ1-4, with D possibly TRBD1 on 5 matching bases. The germline V gene has CDR1 SGHNT and CDR2 YYREEE (reference sequence). The V and J ends lost 0 bases and 8 bases respectively, with 11 bases between them. The CDR3 is made up of 14 amino acids. CDR3 region: CASSLAGGREKLFF. For the CDR3, the DNA is TGTGCCAGCAGCTTGGCCGGGGGAAGAGAAAAACTGTTTTTT.

This clone was detected only once. The chain recombines TRBV5-1 with TRBJ1-2; 7 bases map to TRBD1. Germline-derived CDR1 and CDR2 are SGHRS and YFSETQ. Trimming took 4 bases from V and 2 from J; bases not matched to a gene: 2. The CDR3 has 13 amino acids. CDR3 sequence reads: CASSVDRNYGYTF. CDR3 sequence (DNA): TGCGCCAGCAGCGTGGACAGGAACTATGGCTACACCTTC.

The rearrangement joins TRBV27 to TRBJ1-2; D unclear. Deletions cut 3 bases from V and 2 bases from J, with 10 bases between. The CDR3 runs 14 residues. Germline V gene lookup returns CDR1 MNHEY and CDR2 SMNVEV (reference sequence). The CDR3 bases are TGTGCCAGCAGTTTCCAGCGAGGGAACTATGGCTACACCTTC. Residues: CASSFQRGNYGYTF.

This clone showed up just a few times. Other DNA sequences in the sample encode the same CDR3. The genes are TRBV9 and TRBJ2-2; 8 positions match TRBD2. The CDR3 contains 15 residues. The V and J ends lost 2 bases and 3 bases, in that order; junction bases with no gene match: 3. Germline-derived CDR1 and CDR2 are SGDLS and YYNGEE. CDR3 bases: TGTGCCAGCAGCGTGTTTAGCGGGGACACCGGGGAGCTGTTTTTT. Amino acids: CASSVFSGDTGELFF.

The chain is built from TRBV7-8 and TRBJ1-4; weak D call: TRBD1 (6 bases). V was pared by 5 bases and J by 0 bases, with 10 bases between. Looked up from germline, CDR1 is SGHVS and CDR2 is FQNEAQ. The CDR3 runs 15 residues. The CDR3 DNA reads as TGTGCCAGCAGCCCCAGACAGGCAACTAATGAAAAACTGTTTTTT. The encoded protein is CASSPRQATNEKLFF. Full variable domain (outside the CDR3, taken from reference TRBV7-8 and TRBJ1-4): GAGVSQSPRYKVAKRGQDVALRCDPISGHVSLFWYQQALGQGPEFLTYFQNEAQLDKSGLPSDRFFAERPEGSVSTLKIQRTQQEDSAVYLCASSPRQATNEKLFFGSGTQLSVL.

The chain employs TRBV5-6 and TRBJ1-2; 7 bases map to TRBD1. The CDR3 spans 14 residues. In germline, CDR1 is SGHDT, CDR2 YYEEEE. The ends lost 3 bases at V and 8 bases at J; junction bases unmatched: 10. CDR3: CASSSLTGVVGYTF. The CDR3 coding sequence is TGTGCCAGCAGCTCTCTCACAGGGGTAGTCGGCTACACCTTC.

This chain uses TRBV27 with TRBJ2-7; the D gene is possibly TRBD2 (6 bases). Germline lookup yields CDR1 MNHEY and CDR2 SMNVEV (reference sequence). V gave up 3 bases and J gave up 3 bases, with 15 bases separating them. The CDR3 is 15 residues long. The CDR3 is CASSFRTIPRYEQYF. CDR3 nucleotides: TGTGCCAGCAGTTTCCGGACTATCCCCCGCTACGAGCAGTACTTC.

The chain couples TRBV7-2 to TRBJ2-2; the D is unclear. The V and J ends lost 1 base and 4 bases respectively, with 10 bases between them. CDR3 length equals 15 residues. In germline, CDR1 is SGHTA, CDR2 FQGNSA. The chain's CDR3 is CASSLGNFRTGELFF. In DNA form, the CDR3 reads TGTGCCAGCAGCTTAGGTAACTTCCGCACCGGGGAGCTGTTTTTT.

This chain joins TRBV5-1 and TRBJ2-3; D perhaps matches TRBD1 (5 bases). Trimming pared 4 bases from V and 2 bases from J, leaving 23 bases between. Germline CDR1 is SGHRS and CDR2 is YFSETQ. There are 18 residues in the CDR3. CDR3 in amino acids: CASSRSFSGSANTDTQYF. The DNA of the CDR3 is TGCGCCAGCAGCAGAAGCTTTTCAGGGTCCGCAAACACAGATACGCAGTATTTT.

The V and J genes are TRBV5-6 and TRBJ1-2, with a tentative D call TRBD1 (6 bases). The V end lost 4 bases, the J end lost 5 bases, and 15 bases lay between the germline ends. Germline CDR1 reads SGHDT; CDR2 reads YYEEEE. The CDR3 sequence is 14 residues long. For the CDR3, the DNA is TGTGCCAGCAGCCCTAGGGACACGCGATATGGCTACACCTTC. Translated: CASSPRDTRYGYTF.

V and J are TRBV7-9 and TRBJ2-7; possible D gene TRBD1, 6 bases. The CDR3 extends over 14 amino acids. From germline, CDR1 is SEHNR and CDR2 FQNEAQ (reference sequence). V lost 5 bases and J lost 3, with 14 bases in between. The CDR3 region is CASSLGTFFYEQYV. The CDR3 region has the DNA TGTGCCAGCAGCCTGGGGACATTTTTCTACGAGCAGTACGTC.

The chain has TRBV11-2 and TRBJ2-5; D remains ambiguous. The CDR3 is made up of 13 amino acids. The germline V and J ends were trimmed by 5 bases and 5 bases, with 12 bases remaining between them. The germline CDR1 and CDR2 sequences are SGHAT and FQNNGV. The chain's CDR3 is CASSNRVLETQYF. CDR3 coding DNA: TGTGCCAGCAGCAATCGGGTGTTGGAGACCCAGTACTTC.

This chain connects TRBV27 to TRBJ1-6; TRBD1 matches 7 bases. CDR1 and CDR2 from the germline V gene are MNHEY and SMNVEV (reference sequence). The V gene end was trimmed by 7 bases and the J gene end by 7 bases; junction bases not matched to a gene: 10. This CDR3 region has 15 residues. For the CDR3, the DNA is TGTGCCAGCACTCTGACAGGGCCGGCGAATTCACCCCTCCACTTT. Protein product: CASTLTGPANSPLHF.

This clone was recorded once. V usage is TRBV6-5 and J usage is TRBJ1-2; D unclear. CDR3 length: 14 amino acids. Germline CDR1 MNHEY, CDR2 SVGAGI. V gave up 0 bases and J gave up 8 bases, with 13 bases separating them. CDR3 DNA sequence: TGTGCCAGCAGTTACTCGTTTTCAGGCCGCGGCTACACCTTC. Translating gives CASSYSFSGRGYTF.

This chain connects TRBV7-9 to TRBJ1-3, with TRBD1 as a possible D gene (6 bases). The CDR3 is made up of 17 amino acids. Germline CDR1 is SEHNR and CDR2 is FQNEAQ (reference sequence). The V and J ends lost 5 bases and 0 bases respectively, with 17 bases between them. The CDR3 spells CASSDLDRQSSGNTIYF. The CDR3 nucleotides are TGTGCCAGCAGCGATCTTGACAGGCAGAGCTCTGGAAACACCATATATTTT.

V and J are TRBV28 and TRBJ1-5, with no clear D. CDR1 and CDR2 (germline): MDHEN, SYDVKM. Deletions cut 3 bases from V and 7 bases from J, with 13 bases between. This CDR3 has 14 amino acids. DNA for the CDR3: TGTGCCAGCAGTTTTGGTATCGCGCAACAGCCCCAGCATTTT. It yields the protein CASSFGIAQQPQHF.